This record looks at one T cell receptor beta chain sequence and its context. What this receptor recognizes is not known. There are no base qualities to consult, and no much larger clone falls within one base. Collaborating institutions collected whole blood in K2EDTA tubes following their own protocols. For TCRbeta analysis, collaborators shipped samples in one of three forms: frozen whole blood, isolated PBMCs, or DNA extracted from either of those sample types. This specimen belongs to a study of blood T cell repertoires in COVID-19 (dated by TCRdb to about 2020). For context, the study as a whole: The collaborator samples originated in the United States, Italy and Spain and spanned the acute and convalescent phases of COVID-19. Where available, HLA class I and class II types were taken from metadata supplied by the sample provider and were not determined by assay-based typing. The prospective study material was composed of cDNA or gDNA derived from T cells, B-cell-depleted T cells, or PBMCs. The sample metadata nearly always contained a de-identified subject ID, COVID-19 status, age in years and sex. The dataset comprised deeply sampled blood TCRbeta repertoires from subjects exposed to, actively infected with, or recovered from COVID-19. Samples were obtained from the ongoing ImmuneRACE study (first 160 participants) and from over 1,000 subjects provided by 6 global collaborators. The repertoires were made available in a free public database intended to serve as a resource for research on the immune response to SARS-CoV-2. Results the study describes overall, beyond this receptor: The amount of clinical and demographic metadata varied by source and participant and was provided uncurated.

TCRbeta CDR3 regions were amplified from genomic DNA using the immunoSEQ Assay, a bias-controlled multiplex PCR. Per the original workflow: Nucleated cell counts per sample were estimated from amplification of reference gene primers within the assay. To quantify the absolute abundance of each unique TCRbeta CDR3 rearrangement, sequence reads were collapsed and filtered. For each sample, productive Simpson clonality was calculated by taking the square root of Simpson's diversity index across productive rearrangements. TCRdb mirrors the immuneACCESS table, restricted to in-frame sequences. Some clones are absent from its copies; in checked studies, under half trace to an unresolved V gene, and the reason for the others is unknown. V and J calls and clone size follow that table, whereas D and trimming were derived from the DNA. The sample table contains approximately 220,000 clones; only one count was recorded for about four fifths of them. The ten largest clones represent under 3% of the sample.

From a lookup of the germline V gene (reference sequence), CDR1 and CDR2 are GTSNPN and SVGIG. From the cysteine up to the phenylalanine, the CDR3 has a length of 14 residues. Of the read, only the CDR3 DNA is kept; its 42 bases are in frame from base 1. The junction shows trimming of 7 bases on V and 4 bases on J, and the gene matches do not reach 6 bases of it. This TCR was recovered from a woman aged 40 to 50 with active or convalescent COVID-19. The sequenced sample consisted of peripheral blood. Recombination joined TRBV30 with TRBJ2-3, and TRBD1 matches 12 of the central bases. In nucleotides, the sequence is TGTGCCTTCCGGGACAGGGGGCGATCAGATACGCAGTATTTT. This translates into CAFRDRGRSDTQYF.